This T cell receptor beta chain emerged from a study of T cell responses to AZD1222 COVID-19 vaccine. Germline CDR1 reads KGHSY; CDR2 reads FQNENV. V was pared by 0 bases and J by 8 bases, with 14 bases of the junction left unmatched. This CDR3 has 17 amino acids. Study-wide results and limits: Just six AZD1222 recipients were seropositive at baseline.

The protocol was immunoSEQ multiplex PCR, while the TCRdb copy is restricted to in-frame clones and leaves out a portion. The sample yields about 140,000 clones, about 88% seen once. This clone was seen more than once but under ten times. As yet, its antigen is unknown. This receptor was identified in an adult in good health. This sequence joins TRBV16 and TRBJ1-2; 8 bases map to TRBD1. The sample consisted of peripheral blood, taken on day 0 of AZD1222 vaccination. In DNA, the CDR3 is TGTGCCAGCAGCCAATCTGTGGGGGCCGACAGGGGTCGAGGCTACACCTTC. Translating it yields CASSQSVGADRGRGYTF.